The 14 T cell receptor beta chains below were found in one sample sequenced in a study of T cell changes during pregnancy in multiple sclerosis. Clones were read by immunoSEQ multiplex PCR, and TCRdb kept only the in-frame ones, dropping some. The repertoire holds approximately 53,000 clones, around 90% seen once, with 0.2% to 0.3% in the top ten. The material was CD4+ T cells from peripheral blood mononuclear cells, obtained in the second trimester of pregnancy. These receptors all stem from a female donor with multiple sclerosis, enrolled in a pregnancy study.

A single count supports this clone. The chain links TRBV21-1 to TRBJ2-7; TRBD1, the table's D call, lacks a check against the DNA. TRBV21-1 is a known pseudogene. The CDR3 length is 12 residues. DNA of the CDR3: TGTGCCAGCAGCACCCAGGGGGCGCGAGGGTTCTTC. Translating gives CASSTQGARGFF.

The chain carries TRBV4-2 and TRBJ1-4, with a possible D match to TRBD1 (6 bases). The CDR3 contains 13 residues. Germline lookup yields CDR1 LGHNA and CDR2 YNFKEQ. V was clipped by 4 bases and J by 5 bases, with 8 bases between them. Here the CDR3 reads CASSPQGNEKLFF. The DNA of the CDR3 is TGTGCCAGCAGCCCACAGGGAAATGAAAAACTGTTTTTT.

The rearrangement uses TRBV18 and TRBJ2-7; 7 bases align to TRBD2. The germline CDR1 and CDR2 sequences are KGHSH and LQKENI. V shed 0 bases, J shed 3 bases, and the junction held 11 bases outside the gene matches. The CDR3 length is 17 residues. In DNA, the CDR3 is TGTGCCAGCTCACCACCCACGGGGGGATGGATTTTCTACGAGCAGTACTTC. Translation: CASSPPTGGWIFYEQYF.

V and J are TRBV10-3 and TRBJ2-2; perhaps TRBD1 as D (5 bases). Germline V CDR1 and CDR2: ENHRY, SYGVKD. The CDR3 covers 17 residues. V dropped 2 bases and J dropped 3 bases, with 16 bases sitting between them. The CDR3 spells CAISEPGTGRDTGELFF. The CDR3 bases are TGTGCCATCAGTGAGCCTGGAACGGGCAGGGACACCGGGGAGCTGTTTTTT.

This chain connects TRBV5-1 to TRBJ2-5; TRBD1 agrees at 9 bases. This CDR3 region has 16 residues. After removal of 4 bases from V and 2 bases from J, the junction contained 9 bases not matched to a gene. CDR1 SGHRS and CDR2 YFSETQ come from the germline V gene. CDR3 in DNA: TGCGCCAGCAGCACCGAGGACAGGGGTGGGCAAGAGACCCAGTACTTC. Protein sequence: CASSTEDRGGQETQYF.

The V and J genes are TRBV6-6 and TRBJ1-1, with 7 nucleotides matching TRBD1. Looked up from germline, CDR1 is MNHNY and CDR2 is SVGAGI (reference sequence). Trimming removed 8 bases from V and 3 bases from J; junction bases left unmatched: 6. The CDR3 has 13 residues. The CDR3 spells CASFRGPDTEAFF. The CDR3 nucleotides are TGTGCCAGCTTTAGGGGGCCAGACACTGAAGCTTTCTTT.

J is TRBJ2-5 and V is TRBV5-1; perhaps TRBD2 as D (6 bases). Germline loops: CDR1 SGHRS, CDR2 YFSETQ. The germline V and J ends were trimmed by 2 bases and 3 bases, with 11 bases remaining between them. This CDR3 region has 14 residues. The CDR3 sequence: CASSFFGSKETQYF. The CDR3 DNA follows: TGCGCCAGCAGCTTTTTCGGGAGCAAAGAGACCCAGTACTTC.

This CDR3 reads CASSQPSGATYEQYF. As DNA, the CDR3 is TGTGCCAGCAGCCAACCCAGCGGGGCTACCTACGAGCAGTACTTC. The chain combines TRBV4-2 with TRBJ2-7, with 7 bases identical to TRBD2. CDR1 is LGHNA, CDR2 YNFKEQ, per germline. V shed 2 bases, J shed 2 bases, and the junction held 6 bases outside the gene matches. This CDR3 spans 15 amino acids.

The chain employs TRBV2 and TRBJ2-1, with 9 positions matching TRBD1. The CDR3 totals 13 residues. The junction had 4 bases not matched to a gene; V was cut back by 10 bases and J by 3 bases. The germline gives CDR1 SNHLY, CDR2 FYNNEI. The DNA for the CDR3 is TGTGCCAAGGACAGGGGTTTCTACAATGAGCAGTTCTTC. This gives the protein CAKDRGFYNEQFF.

V and J are TRBV6-1 and TRBJ1-3, with D uncertain. Trimming took 5 bases from V and 4 from J, leaving 12 bases between them. The CDR3 loop spans 14 amino acids. Looked up from germline, CDR1 is MNHNS and CDR2 is SASEGT. CDR3 nucleotide sequence: TGTGCCAGCAGTTTAGGGTGGAGGGGAAACACCATATATTTT. Amino acids: CASSLGWRGNTIYF.

V is TRBV7-9 and J is TRBJ1-4; D unresolved. The CDR3 is 15 residues long. V lost 4 bases to trimming and J lost 3 bases, with 12 bases between them. CDR1 and CDR2 from the germline V gene are SEHNR and FQNEAQ (reference sequence). The CDR3 protein is CASSYPGIPNEKLFF. DNA for the CDR3: TGTGCCAGCAGCTATCCGGGGATACCTAATGAAAAACTGTTTTTT.

V is TRBV6-1 and J is TRBJ1-2; 8 bases are a match to TRBD1. Germline V gene sequence: CDR1 MNHNS, CDR2 SASEGT. Trimming at V came to 5 bases and at J to 8 bases, leaving 7 bases not matched to a gene. CDR3 length: 13 amino acids. CDR3: CASSWDRNIGYTF. The CDR3 region has the DNA TGTGCCAGCAGTTGGGACAGGAACATAGGCTACACCTTC.

The gene calls are TRBV4-1 and TRBJ1-1; maybe TRBD1 (5 bases). The CDR3 loop spans 16 amino acids. CDR1 and CDR2 (germline): MGHRA, YSYEKL. V was clipped by 1 base and J by 0 bases, with 12 bases between them. CDR3 sequence: CASSQGRGTLNTEAFF. For the CDR3, the DNA is TGCGCCAGCAGCCAAGGTAGGGGCACGCTGAACACTGAAGCTTTCTTT.

This clone has more than one count but fewer than ten. The rearrangement joins TRBV4-1 to TRBJ1-2, with D tentatively TRBD1 (5 bases). With 2 bases removed from V and 3 bases from J, the gap between germline ends came to 13 bases. CDR1 is MGHRA and CDR2 is YSYEKL in the germline V gene. CDR3 length: 15 amino acids. The CDR3 loop reads CASSQTKGRDYGYTF. CDR3 nucleotides: TGCGCCAGCAGCCAAACCAAGGGGAGGGACTATGGCTACACCTTC.